This section outlines one T cell receptor beta chain sequence together with its context. Its specificity is not known. This sample was included in a study of monozygotic twins with inflammatory bowel disease. Study-level points and caveats: Repertoire similarity did not differ between concordant and discordant twins, possibly owing to limited power. Relative clonotype sharing with others was diminished in IBD patients versus healthy twins, particularly with disease activity.

Reanalyzing the 5' RACE reads, TCRdb keeps one entry per CDR3 protein, without DNA. This listing includes just over 300,000 distinct CDR3 sequences. This CDR3 is 14 amino acids long. Germline V lookup: CDR1 DFQATT, CDR2 SNEGSKA (reference sequence). Sample: blood. The genes are TRBV20-1 and TRBJ2-1; TCRdb proposes TRBD1, but this gene call is untestable without DNA. The source of this sequence is a human donor with ulcerative colitis or Crohn's disease, or a healthy co-twin of an affected twin (not recorded which). The CDR3 here is CSATGGDLAGEQFF.